This TCR beta chain appears in the sequencing data of a study of regulatory T cells in long-lasting Graves disease. The sample holds many counts of this clonotype. What it binds is unknown. Construction of the TCR beta libraries employed iRepertoire HTBI primers in conjunction with Arm-PCR of CDR3 regions. Per the study methods: The samples yielded 62 TRBV and more than twelve TRBJ segments. From the multiplex PCR reads, TCRdb called clonotypes with MiXCR, one entry per CDR3 protein. The authors' filters were not applied to this entry. The profile shows about 430,000 distinct CDR3 sequences, 20% to 25% of them singletons. CDR3 size: 15 residues. CDR1 is SGHVS, CDR2 FQNEAQ, per germline. The V and J ends lost 1 base and 0 bases respectively, with 10 bases between them. Overall study results and limits: New patients shared around 920 public clonotypes, fewer than the roughly 2,700 shared by persistent patients. Newly diagnosed Graves' patients exceeded persistent ones in TCR diversity.

Sample time point: persistent/refractory GD, antithyroid drugs over 5 years with positive TRAb. The TCR library was made from RNA that had been extracted from PBMCs in TRIzol. This TCR derives from a female donor with Graves disease. The sequences come from peripheral blood mononuclear cells (PBMCs), collected when the disease was refractory, from a patient treated with antithyroid drugs. J is TRBJ2-7 and V is TRBV7-8; possible D gene TRBD2, 6 bases. Here the CDR3 reads CASSLEATSSYEQYF. The CDR3 DNA follows: TGTGCCAGCAGCTTAGAGGCGACTAGCTCCTACGAGCAGTACTTC.